This T cell receptor (beta chain) was recorded in a study of T cells after posttransplantation cyclophosphamide (dated by TCRdb to the mid-2010s). In the study overall: T cell repertoire reconstitution was tracked by TRB sequencing after myeloablative bone marrow transplantation in which posttransplantation cyclophosphamide was used as GVHD prophylaxis. Antigen receptor sequencing was done on samples from roughly 38 PTCy-treated patients and from over 15 related bone marrow donors of those patients. Blood from every one of the 30 or so PTCy patients who had 1-year posttransplant specimens underwent TRB sequencing. TRB sequencing was also done on up to about 3 additional blood samples from 2 to 5.2 years after transplant in 3 patients, and on pretransplant blood from several patients. Because TRA and TRB clonality were tightly correlated in several samples, subsequent TCR analyses were focused on TRB only. Public TRB sequences were queried against a database of over 3,000 sequences associated with responses to pathogens, tumor antigens, self-antigens and alloantigens.

Study-wide conclusions, independent of this receptor: The TRB repertoires of T cells infiltrating skin or the GI tract showed only limited overlap with the TRB repertoires found in blood. Across fewer than 55 patients, TRB clonality was highly associated with recipient CMV seropositivity and CMV reactivation, and PTCy diversity was similar to diversity in CNI/methotrexate controls. Donor-recipient similarity was low at 1-2 months but rose over the first year, and later blood repertoires were often dominated by donor CD8+ memory clones.

Including cysteine and phenylalanine, the CDR3 has 11 amino acids. The kept DNA is CDR3 alone, 33 bases in frame from the first base. For CDR1 and CDR2, the germline V gene (reference sequence) lists MNHNY and SVGAGI. Cut back by 3 bases and 9 bases, the V and J ends lie 6 bases apart. Genomic DNA was the input for TRB sequencing, which was run either with the immunoSEQ assay at survey resolution or with the hsTCRB kit. As for the authors' bioinformatics: The immunoSEQ software was used for initial read processing, and the LymphoSeq R package was used for repertoire analyses. Clonality was calculated as 1 minus normalized Shannon entropy, and the Gini coefficient was also calculated for each TRB dataset. Phenotypes of unsorted samples were inferred by mapping TRB sequences from sorted subsets of the recipient or donor onto the same recipient's unsorted samples. TCRdb carries this immuneACCESS record with in-frame sequences only. Its versions omit some clonotypes, under half of them owing to an unresolved V gene in the studies checked, with the rest unexplained. The V and J calls and the clone size are those of that table, but D and trimming were determined from the DNA. This sample gives 45,000 or so clones in total; around 94% of them show up just once. The ten largest account for 3% to 3.5% of the sample.

On the day of marrow donation, related bone marrow donors gave peripheral blood samples. Peripheral blood and bone marrow mononuclear cells were isolated by Ficoll-Hypaque density centrifugation and cryopreserved. As concerns this clone: The specificity of this receptor is unknown. Qualities for individual bases were not recorded, and no much larger clone is one base off.

This receptor was taken from a woman aged 50 to 65 in good health and a related stem cell transplant donor. Sequenced sample: PBMCs. This receptor chain uses TRBV6-6 and TRBJ2-1; the D gene lacks a confident call. DNA sequence: TGTGCCAGCAGTTATACCGGTGAGCAGTTCTTC. Translation gives CASSYTGEQFF.